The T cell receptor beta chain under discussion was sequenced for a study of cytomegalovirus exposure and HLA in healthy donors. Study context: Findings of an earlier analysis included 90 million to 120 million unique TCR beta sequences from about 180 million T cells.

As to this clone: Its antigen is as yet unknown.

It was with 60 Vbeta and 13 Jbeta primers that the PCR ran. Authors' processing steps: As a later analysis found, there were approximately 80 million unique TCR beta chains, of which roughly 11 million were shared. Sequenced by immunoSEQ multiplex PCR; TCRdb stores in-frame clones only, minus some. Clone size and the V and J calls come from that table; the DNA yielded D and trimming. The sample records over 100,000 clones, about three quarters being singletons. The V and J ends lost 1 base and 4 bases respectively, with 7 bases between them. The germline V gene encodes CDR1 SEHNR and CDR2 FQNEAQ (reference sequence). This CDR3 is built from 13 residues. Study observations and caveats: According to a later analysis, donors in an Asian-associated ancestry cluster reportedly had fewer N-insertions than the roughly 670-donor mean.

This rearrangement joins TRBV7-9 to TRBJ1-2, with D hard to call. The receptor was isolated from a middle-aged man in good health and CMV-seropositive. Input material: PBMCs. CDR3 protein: CASSLDTPYGYTF. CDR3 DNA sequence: TGTGCCAGCAGCTTAGACACCCCCTATGGCTACACCTTC. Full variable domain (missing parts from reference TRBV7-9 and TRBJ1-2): DTGVSQNPRHKITKRGQNVTFRCDPISEHNRLYWYRQTLGQGPEFLTYFQNEAQLEKSRLLSDRFSAERPKGSFSTLEIQRTEQGDSAMYLCASSLDTPYGYTFGSGTRLTVV.